This paragraph reports one T cell receptor beta chain. Its cognate antigen is unknown. These data come from a study of human T cells and chemical hapten exposure. Study at large: The study sensitized with 2% DPC on a roughly 2 cm by roughly 2 cm patch of upper inner arm skin. General study points: Counts of TCRs expanded at PT1 correlated positively with patch test score. Clustering by CDR3 similarity yielded significantly more large clusters from expanded TCRs than controls.

This CDR3 is 15 amino acids long. V was pared by 2 bases and J by 0 bases, with 1 base of the junction left unmatched. TCRdb processed the RACE reads anew with MiXCR; each CDR3 protein has one entry. This table holds 65,000 to 90,000 distinct CDR3 sequences, around 13% found once. Time point: pre-sensitization, week 0. Treatment defined: therapeutic diphenylcyclopropenone sensitization with weekly scalp DPC. Alopecia patients, 18 to 70 years old and DPC-suitable, served as donors. The sample here was whole blood, taken in connection with sensitization to the hapten diphenylcyclopropenone (DPC). This sequence was found in a woman aged 45-59 years with alopecia areata. Some clones in this sample may be carry-over from other donors' samples. This sequence joins TRBV12-3 or TRBV12-4 and TRBJ2-5, with 9 bases identical to TRBD1. The CDR3 protein is CASSLRTGDQETQYF. CDR3 coding DNA: TGTGCCAGCAGTTTAAGGACAGGGGACCAAGAGACCCAGTACTTC.